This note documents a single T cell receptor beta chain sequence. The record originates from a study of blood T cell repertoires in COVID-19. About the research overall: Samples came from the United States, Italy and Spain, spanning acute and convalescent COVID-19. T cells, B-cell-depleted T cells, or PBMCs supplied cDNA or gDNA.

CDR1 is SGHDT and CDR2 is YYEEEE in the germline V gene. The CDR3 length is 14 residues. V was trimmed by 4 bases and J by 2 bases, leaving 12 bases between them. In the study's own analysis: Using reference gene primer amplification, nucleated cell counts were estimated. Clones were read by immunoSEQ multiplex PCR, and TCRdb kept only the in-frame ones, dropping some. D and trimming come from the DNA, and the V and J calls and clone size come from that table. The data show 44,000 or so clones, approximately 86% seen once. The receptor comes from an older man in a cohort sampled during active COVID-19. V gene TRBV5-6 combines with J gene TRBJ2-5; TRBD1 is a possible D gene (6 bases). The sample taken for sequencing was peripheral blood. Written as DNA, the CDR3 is TGTGCCAGCAGCGTAAGAGGGGGACAAGAGACCCAGTACTTC. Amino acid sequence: CASSVRGGQETQYF.